These 7 T cell receptor beta chains were sequenced from one sample in a study of TIL therapy for anti-PD-1-resistant metastatic lung cancer. Time point: pre-treatment sample, taken before nivolumab and TIL therapy. Sequencing used immunoSEQ v3. Clones were sequenced by immunoSEQ multiplex PCR, and TCRdb holds only the in-frame ones, with some missing. This sample yields about 49,000 clones, of which around 79% are seen a single time; over 13% belongs to the top ten. Sequences were derived from blood, sampled at baseline. The receptors were gathered from a man between 65 and 85 years old with non-small cell lung cancer.

This chain links TRBV7-2 with TRBJ2-3, with unresolved D. Germline V gene lookup returns CDR1 SGHTA and CDR2 FQGNSA. CDR3 length: 15 amino acids. V dropped 5 bases and J dropped 0 bases, with 12 bases sitting between them. CDR3 region: CASSLNSLSTDTQYF. The CDR3 DNA reads as TGTGCCAGCAGCCTGAACTCCTTAAGCACAGATACGCAGTATTTT.

This clone was recorded a few times. The rearrangement uses TRBV5-1 and TRBJ2-1; D is unclear. The V gene's germline CDR1 is SGHRS and CDR2 YFSETQ. Trimming removed 0 bases from V and 9 bases from J, with 4 bases in between. The CDR3 is 11 residues long. The CDR3: CASSLATEQFF. In DNA form, the CDR3 reads TGCGCCAGCAGCTTGGCCACTGAGCAGTTCTTC.

Within the sample, this clone is medium-sized. The chain has TRBV4-2 and TRBJ2-7; TRBD1 might be the D (5 bases). The CDR3 runs to 16 residues. Germline V gives CDR1 LGHNA, CDR2 YNFKEQ. V lost 2 bases and J lost 3, with 17 bases in between. CDR3 sequence reads: CASSQTSGNRDYEQYF. CDR3 in DNA: TGTGCCAGCAGCCAAACCTCAGGGAATCGAGACTACGAGCAGTACTTC.

CDR3 amino acids: CASSLAPSGEYEQYF. As DNA, the CDR3 is TGTGCCAGCAGTTTAGCCCCCTCAGGGGAATACGAGCAGTACTTC. The chain links TRBV28 to TRBJ2-7, with a weak D call TRBD1 (6 bases). The germline gives CDR1 MDHEN, CDR2 SYDVKM. The germline V and J ends were trimmed by 2 bases and 4 bases, with 15 bases remaining between them. The CDR3 consists of 15 residues.

The chain combines TRBV10-3 with TRBJ1-2; TRBD1 agrees at 8 bases. The CDR3 covers 15 residues. The V gene's germline CDR1 is ENHRY and CDR2 SYGVKD. The V segment lost 4 bases and the J segment 0 bases; nucleotides outside the gene matches: 4. The CDR3 DNA follows: TGTGCCATCAGTGGGCAGGGGGCTGCTAACTATGGCTACACCTTC. It specifies CAISGQGAANYGYTF.

V is TRBV7-9 and J is TRBJ2-1, with a weak D call TRBD2 (6 bases). The CDR3 is made up of 11 amino acids. Germline loops: CDR1 SEHNR, CDR2 FQNEAQ (reference sequence). Trimming cost V 3 bases and J 13 bases, with 10 bases left between them. Here the CDR3 reads CASSLGLFQFF. For the CDR3, the DNA is TGTGCCAGCAGCTTGGGACTTTTTCAGTTCTTC.

This sequence joins TRBV18 and TRBJ2-1; D gene unclear. The length of the CDR3 is 14 residues. V lost 4 bases and J 5 bases, leaving 12 bases between the germline ends. In germline, CDR1 is KGHSH, CDR2 LQKENI. The CDR3 region has the DNA TGTGCCAGCTCACTAAGGACCAATGACAATGAGCAGTTCTTC. Translated: CASSLRTNDNEQFF.